The sequence of this T cell receptor (beta chain) was determined in a study of PD-L1 blockade in urothelial cancer. V was pared by 1 base and J by 5 bases, with 8 bases of the junction left unmatched. The germline CDR1 and CDR2 sequences are SGDLS and YYNGEE. The CDR3 loop spans 15 amino acids. The protocol was immunoSEQ multiplex PCR, while the TCRdb copy is restricted to in-frame clones and leaves out a portion. The sample holds about 130,000 clones, approximately 85% seen once. The sample's time point: peripheral blood 6 weeks after treatment start. The receptor's source is a man between 50 and 59 years old with urothelial cancer. This sequence joins TRBV9 and TRBJ2-7, with 8 bases that match TRBD2. The starting material was PBMCs, obtained around atezolizumab (anti-PD-L1) treatment. CDR3 sequence reads: CASSVNEREWNEQYF. The CDR3 nucleotides read TGTGCCAGCAGCGTAAATGAGCGGGAGTGGAACGAGCAGTACTTC.